This T cell receptor (beta chain) was documented in a study of blood T cell repertoires in COVID-19. Study-wide background: Acute and convalescent COVID-19 samples came from the United States, Italy and Spain.

Some clones are missing from TCRdb's copy, which holds only in-frame ones; the method was immunoSEQ multiplex PCR. Among roughly 230,000 clones listed, nearly 95% were seen once. This CDR3 spans 17 amino acids. The ends lost 4 bases at V and 2 bases at J; junction bases unmatched: 11. Germline V gives CDR1 MGHDK, CDR2 SYGVNS. One Seattle source followed patients from active infection through their disease course. The sample was peripheral blood. The source is a man younger than 45 with COVID-19, enrolled during active disease. The chain employs TRBV25-1 and TRBJ2-3; TRBD2 matches 8 bases. The CDR3 nucleotides are TGTGCCAGCAGTGGACCCGAGAGCGGGGGAGACACAGATACGCAGTATTTT. Translated: CASSGPESGGDTDTQYF.